Shown below are 8 T cell receptor beta chains from a single sample sequenced in a study of T-cell memory formation after mild COVID-19. TCRdb called the 5' RACE reads again in MiXCR, with one record for every CDR3 protein. The table lists hundreds of thousands of distinct CDR3 sequences, about a sixth of them singletons. The sequenced sample was PBMCs or a T cell subset sorted from them (not recorded which). These receptors were obtained from a man in his late teens or twenties who had mild COVID-19 (a few samples of this study predate the infection). Cell type and time point are not known.

This clonotype was found a few times. This chain uses TRBV7-3 with TRBJ2-2; D might be TRBD1 (7 bases). Germline-derived CDR1 and CDR2 are SGHTA and FQGTGA. CDR3 size: 16 residues. Deletions cut 6 bases from V and 0 bases from J, with 14 bases between. The CDR3 coding sequence is TGTGCCAGCAGACGTTCAGGGGGGCCGAACACCGGGGAGCTGTTTTTT. As protein: CASRRSGGPNTGELFF.

In this sample, this clonotype turned up a few times. The chain links TRBV6-5 to TRBJ1-6; TRBD1 matches 8 bases. Germline V gene sequence: CDR1 MNHEY, CDR2 SVGAGI. The CDR3 has 16 amino acids. J gave up 8 bases and V 4 bases, and 10 bases lay outside the gene matches. CDR3 in amino acids: CASSFARQGYYSPLHF. The CDR3 DNA sequence: TGTGCCAGCAGTTTCGCGAGACAGGGGTACTATTCACCCCTCCACTTT.

This clonotype was picked up a small number of times. This chain joins TRBV3-1 and TRBJ2-7, with a weak D call TRBD2 (5 bases). The germline CDR1 and CDR2 sequences are LGHDT and YNNKEL (reference sequence). V shed 6 bases and J shed 12 bases, with 15 bases lying between them. CDR3 length equals 11 residues. The CDR3 DNA reads as TGTGCCAGCAGACTGACTACGGTGCTGTACTTC. Translating gives CASRLTTVLYF.

This clonotype was picked up a small number of times. The chain links TRBV2 to TRBJ2-7; D is ambiguous. Looked up from germline, CDR1 is SNHLY and CDR2 is FYNNEI. The CDR3 has 13 residues. V was pared by 5 bases and J by 0 bases, with 8 bases between. The CDR3 loop is CASSWVPSYEQYF. CDR3 DNA: TGTGCCAGCAGTTGGGTCCCCTCCTACGAGCAGTACTTC.

This clonotype was found a few times. CDR3 DNA sequence: TGCAGTGCTCAACGACAGGGTACAGATACGCAGTATTTT. It specifies CSAQRQGTDTQYF. The chain is built from TRBV20-1 and TRBJ2-3; 7 bases fit TRBD1. Germline CDR1 and CDR2: DFQATT and SNEGSKA (reference sequence). Losses at the gene ends were 5 bases for V and 3 bases for J; bases not matched to a gene: 5. The CDR3 runs 13 residues.

The chain carries TRBV6-5 and TRBJ2-4; D might be TRBD1 or TRBD2, each matching 5 bases. This CDR3 region has 17 residues. Trimming cost V 0 bases and J 0 bases, with 12 bases left between them. Germline CDR1 MNHEY, CDR2 SVGAGI. The CDR3 protein is CASSYSPPGTAKNIQYF. DNA of the CDR3: TGTGCCAGCAGTTACTCGCCGCCCGGGACAGCCAAAAACATTCAGTACTTC.

The sample holds a few counts of this clonotype. The chain recombines TRBV2 with TRBJ1-6, with D maybe TRBD1 (6 bases). The CDR3 is 11 amino acids. The V end lost 7 bases, the J end lost 13 bases, and 11 bases lay between the germline ends. CDR1 SNHLY and CDR2 FYNNEI come from the germline V gene. DNA of the CDR3: TGTGCCAGCACGGAGAGGGGGCCCCTCCACTTT. Translated: CASTERGPLHF.

This clonotype was found once. This chain connects TRBV7-2 to TRBJ2-7; weak D call: TRBD2 (6 bases). The CDR3 runs to 14 residues. Trimming removed 5 bases from V and 5 bases from J, with 16 bases in between. The V gene's germline CDR1 is SGHTA and CDR2 FQGNSA. The CDR3 reads CASSPKTSIHEQYF. Here the CDR3 DNA reads TGTGCCAGCAGCCCGAAGACTAGTATACACGAGCAGTACTTC. Together with reference TRBV7-2 and TRBJ2-7, the CDR3 gives the full variable domain: GAGVSQSPSNKVTEKGKDVELRCDPISGHTALYWYRQSLGQGLEFLIYFQGNSAPDKSGLPSDRFSAERTGGSVSTLTIQRTQQEDSAVYLCASSPKTSIHEQYFGPGTRLTVT.